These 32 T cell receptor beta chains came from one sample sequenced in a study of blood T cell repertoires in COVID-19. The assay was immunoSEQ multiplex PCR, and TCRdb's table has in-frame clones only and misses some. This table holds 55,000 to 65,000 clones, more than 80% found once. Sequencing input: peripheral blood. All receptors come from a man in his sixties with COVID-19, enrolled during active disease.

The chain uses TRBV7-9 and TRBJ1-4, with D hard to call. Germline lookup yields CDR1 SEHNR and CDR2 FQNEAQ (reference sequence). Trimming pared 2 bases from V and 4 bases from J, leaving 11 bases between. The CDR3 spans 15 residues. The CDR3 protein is CASSLHLNRNEKLFF. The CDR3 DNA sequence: TGTGCCAGCAGCTTACACCTAAACCGTAATGAAAAACTGTTTTTT.

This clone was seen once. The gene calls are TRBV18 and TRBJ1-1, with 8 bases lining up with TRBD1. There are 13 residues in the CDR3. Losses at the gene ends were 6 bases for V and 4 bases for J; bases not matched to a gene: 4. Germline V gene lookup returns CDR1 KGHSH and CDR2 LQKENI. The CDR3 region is CASSPTGGTEAFF. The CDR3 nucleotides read TGTGCCAGCTCTCCTACAGGGGGCACTGAAGCTTTCTTT.

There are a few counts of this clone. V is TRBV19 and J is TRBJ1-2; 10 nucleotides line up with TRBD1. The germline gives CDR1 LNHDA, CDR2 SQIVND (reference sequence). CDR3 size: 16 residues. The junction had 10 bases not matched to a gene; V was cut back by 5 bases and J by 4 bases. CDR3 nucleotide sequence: TGTGCCAGTAGTTCCGAAGGACAGGGGGGCATCTATGGCTACACCTTC. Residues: CASSSEGQGGIYGYTF.

The CDR3, as DNA: TGTGCCAGCGACAGGGGCTTAGAGACCCAGTACTTC. Protein: CASDRGLETQYF. The genes are TRBV2 and TRBJ2-5, with 8 bases identical to TRBD1. Germline CDR1 is SNHLY and CDR2 is FYNNEI. J gave up 4 bases and V 8 bases, and 3 bases lay outside the gene matches. The CDR3 consists of 12 residues.

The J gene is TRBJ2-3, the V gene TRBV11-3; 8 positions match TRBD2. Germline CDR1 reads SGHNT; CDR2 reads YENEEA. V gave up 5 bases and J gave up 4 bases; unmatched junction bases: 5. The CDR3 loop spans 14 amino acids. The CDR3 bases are TGTGCCAGCAGCCATCGGGGGGGCGCAGATACGCAGTATTTT. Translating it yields CASSHRGGADTQYF. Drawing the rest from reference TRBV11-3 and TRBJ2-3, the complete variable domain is EAGVVQSPRYKIIEKKQPVAFWCNPISGHNTLYWYLQNLGQGPELLIRYENEEAVDDSQLPKDRFSAERLKGVDSTLKIQPAELGDSAVYLCASSHRGGADTQYFGPGTRLTVL.

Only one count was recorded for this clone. The DNA of the CDR3 is TGTGCCAGCAGCTCCAGGGTTCGCGAGCAGTACTTC. It codes for CASSSRVREQYF. This chain uses TRBV13 with TRBJ2-7, with D tentatively TRBD1 (5 bases). This CDR3 region has 12 residues. The germline V and J ends were trimmed by 4 bases and 6 bases, with 10 bases remaining between them. The germline gives CDR1 PRHDT, CDR2 FYEKMQ (reference sequence).

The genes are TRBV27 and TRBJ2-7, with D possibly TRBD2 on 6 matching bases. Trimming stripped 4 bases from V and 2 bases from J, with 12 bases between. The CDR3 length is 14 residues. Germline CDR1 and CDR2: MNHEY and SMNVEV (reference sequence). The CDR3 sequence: CASSSPGDTYEQYF. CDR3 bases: TGTGCCAGCAGTTCCCCGGGAGACACCTACGAGCAGTACTTC.

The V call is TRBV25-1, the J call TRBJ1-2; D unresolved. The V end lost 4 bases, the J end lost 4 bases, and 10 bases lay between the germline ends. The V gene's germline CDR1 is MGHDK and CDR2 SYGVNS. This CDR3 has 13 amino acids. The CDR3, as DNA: TGTGCCAGCAGTGGAACGGTCGGCTATGGCTACACCTTC. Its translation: CASSGTVGYGYTF.

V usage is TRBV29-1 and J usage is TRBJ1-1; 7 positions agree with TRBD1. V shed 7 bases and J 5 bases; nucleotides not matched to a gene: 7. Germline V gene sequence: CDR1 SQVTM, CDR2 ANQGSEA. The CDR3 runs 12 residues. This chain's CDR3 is CSADRDRTEAFF. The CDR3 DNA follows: TGCAGCGCAGACAGGGACAGAACTGAAGCTTTCTTT. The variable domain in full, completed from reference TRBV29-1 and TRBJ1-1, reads SAVISQKPSRDICQRGTSLTIQCQVDSQVTMMFWYRQQPGQSLTLIATANQGSEATYESGFVIDKFPISRPNLTFSTLTVSNMSPEDSSIYLCSADRDRTEAFFGQGTRLTVV.

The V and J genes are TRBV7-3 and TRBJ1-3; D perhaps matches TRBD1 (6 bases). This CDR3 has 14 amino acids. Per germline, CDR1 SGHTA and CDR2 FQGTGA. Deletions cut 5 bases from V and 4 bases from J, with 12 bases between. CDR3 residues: CASSKEGGGNTIYF. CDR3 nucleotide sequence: TGTGCCAGCAGCAAGGAAGGGGGAGGAAACACCATATATTTT.

The CDR3 DNA sequence: TGCGCCAGCAGCCAAGGTTCGGGACAGGGTCTTTCCTACGAGCAGTACTTC. The encoded protein is CASSQGSGQGLSYEQYF. V gene TRBV4-1 combines with J gene TRBJ2-7; TRBD1 matches 9 bases. With 1 base clipped from V and 1 base from J, the junction kept 8 bases outside the gene matches. CDR3 length: 17 amino acids. The germline V gene encodes CDR1 MGHRA and CDR2 YSYEKL.

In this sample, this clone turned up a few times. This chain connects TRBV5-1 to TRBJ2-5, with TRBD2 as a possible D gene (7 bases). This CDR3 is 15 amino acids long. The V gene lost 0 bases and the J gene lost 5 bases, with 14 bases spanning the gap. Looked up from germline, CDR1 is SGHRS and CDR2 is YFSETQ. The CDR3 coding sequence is TGCGCCAGCAGCTTGGATACAGGGAGGGCGGAGACCCAGTACTTC. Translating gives CASSLDTGRAETQYF. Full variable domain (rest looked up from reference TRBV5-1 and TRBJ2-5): KAGVTQTPRYLIKTRGQQVTLSCSPISGHRSVSWYQQTPGQGLQFLFEYFSETQRNKGNFPGRFSGRQFSNSRSEMNVSTLELGDSALYLCASSLDTGRAETQYFGPGTRLLVL.

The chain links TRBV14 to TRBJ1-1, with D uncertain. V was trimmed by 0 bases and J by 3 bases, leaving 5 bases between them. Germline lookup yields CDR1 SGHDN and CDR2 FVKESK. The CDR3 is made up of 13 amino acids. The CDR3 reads CASSQDSYTEAFF. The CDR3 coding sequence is TGTGCCAGCAGCCAAGACAGTTACACTGAAGCTTTCTTT.

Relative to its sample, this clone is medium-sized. CDR3 nucleotides: TGTGCCAGCAGCCGCGGGAGTTCGGGTGAGCAGTACTTC. This codes for CASSRGSSGEQYF. The genes are TRBV3-1 (or the pseudogene TRBV3-2) and TRBJ2-7, with 7 bases lining up with TRBD2. V shed 4 bases, J shed 7 bases, and the junction held 7 bases outside the gene matches. The CDR3 length is 13 residues. Germline-derived CDR1 and CDR2 are LGHDT and YNNKEL (reference sequence).

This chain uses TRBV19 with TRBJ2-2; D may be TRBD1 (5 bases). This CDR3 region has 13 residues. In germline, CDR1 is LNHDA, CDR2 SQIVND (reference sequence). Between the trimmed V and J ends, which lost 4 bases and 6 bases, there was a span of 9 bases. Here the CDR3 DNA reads TGTGCCAGTAGTAAGCAGGGCGCCGGGGAGCTGTTTTTT. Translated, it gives CASSKQGAGELFF. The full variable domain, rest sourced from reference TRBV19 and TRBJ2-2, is DGGITQSPKYLFRKEGQNVTLSCEQNLNHDAMYWYRQDPGQGLRLIYYSQIVNDFQKGDIAEGYSVSREKKESFPLTVTSAQKNPTAFYLCASSKQGAGELFFGEGSRLTVL.

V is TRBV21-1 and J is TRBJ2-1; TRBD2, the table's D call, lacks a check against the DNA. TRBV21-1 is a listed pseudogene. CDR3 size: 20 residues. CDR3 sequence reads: CASSKPGSTTSAHPYNEQFF. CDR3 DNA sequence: TGTGCCAGCAGCAAACCCGGTTCGACTACTAGCGCTCACCCTTACAATGAGCAGTTCTTC.

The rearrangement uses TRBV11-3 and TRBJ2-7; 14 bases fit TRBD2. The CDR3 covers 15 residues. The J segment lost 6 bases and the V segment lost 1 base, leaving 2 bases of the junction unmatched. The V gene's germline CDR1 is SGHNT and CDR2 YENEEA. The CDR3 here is CASSLAGLAGVEQYF. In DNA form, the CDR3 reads TGTGCCAGCAGCTTAGCGGGACTAGCGGGAGTCGAGCAGTACTTC.

The CDR3 here is CASSFQGLEKLFF. CDR3 in DNA: TGTGCCAGCAGTTTCCAGGGTCTTGAAAAACTGTTTTTT. The V and J genes are TRBV12-3 or TRBV12-4 and TRBJ1-4, with TRBD1 as a possible D gene (5 bases). This CDR3 region has 13 residues. Trimming shortened V by 3 bases and J by 7 bases, and 9 bases separated the two germline ends.

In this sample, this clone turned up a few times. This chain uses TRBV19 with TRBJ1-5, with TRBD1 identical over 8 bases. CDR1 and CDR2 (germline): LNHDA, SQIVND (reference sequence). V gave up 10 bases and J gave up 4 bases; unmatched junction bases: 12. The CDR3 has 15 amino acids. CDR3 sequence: CATTTDRGSNQPQHF. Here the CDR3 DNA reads TGTGCCACCACGACCGACAGGGGATCAAATCAGCCCCAGCATTTT.

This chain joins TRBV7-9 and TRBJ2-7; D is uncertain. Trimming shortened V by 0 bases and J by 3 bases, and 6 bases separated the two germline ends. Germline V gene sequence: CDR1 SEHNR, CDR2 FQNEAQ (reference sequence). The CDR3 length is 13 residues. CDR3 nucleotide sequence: TGTGCCAGCAGCTTAGCGGCCGACTACGAGCAGTACTTC. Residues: CASSLAADYEQYF.

The CDR3 protein is CASKPQGFYGYTF. The DNA of the CDR3 is TGTGCCAGCAAACCCCAGGGCTTCTATGGCTACACCTTC. The chain combines TRBV27 with TRBJ1-2; possible D gene TRBD1, 5 bases. Trimming took 7 bases from V and 4 from J, leaving 13 bases between them. CDR3 length: 13 residues. From germline, CDR1 is MNHEY and CDR2 SMNVEV (reference sequence).

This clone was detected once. In DNA, the CDR3 is TGTGCCAGCAGCATGGGGCTAGCGTGCCGGGATGAGCAGTTCTTC. This encodes CASSMGLACRDEQFF. This sequence joins TRBV21-1 and TRBJ2-1; the table assigns TRBD2, which was not confirmed against the DNA. TRBV21-1 counts as a pseudogene. The CDR3 length is 15 residues.

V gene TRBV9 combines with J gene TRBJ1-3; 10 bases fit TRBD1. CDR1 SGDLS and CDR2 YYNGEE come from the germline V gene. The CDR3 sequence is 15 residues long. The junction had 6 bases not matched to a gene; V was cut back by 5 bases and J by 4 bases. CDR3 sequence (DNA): TGTGCCAGCAGGGGGGGACAGGGGAGCGGAAACACCATATATTTT. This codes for CASRGGQGSGNTIYF. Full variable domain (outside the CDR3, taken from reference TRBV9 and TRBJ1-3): DSGVTQTPKHLITATGQRVTLRCSPRSGDLSVYWYQQSLDQGLQFLIQYYNGEERAKGNILERFSAQQFPDLHSELNLSSLELGDSALYFCASRGGQGSGNTIYFGEGSWLTVV.

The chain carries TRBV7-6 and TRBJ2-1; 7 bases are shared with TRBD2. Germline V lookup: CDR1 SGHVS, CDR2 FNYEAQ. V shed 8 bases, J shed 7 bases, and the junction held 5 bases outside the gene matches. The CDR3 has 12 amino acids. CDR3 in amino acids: CASGPGGNEQFF. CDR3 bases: TGTGCCAGCGGACCCGGGGGGAATGAGCAGTTCTTC.

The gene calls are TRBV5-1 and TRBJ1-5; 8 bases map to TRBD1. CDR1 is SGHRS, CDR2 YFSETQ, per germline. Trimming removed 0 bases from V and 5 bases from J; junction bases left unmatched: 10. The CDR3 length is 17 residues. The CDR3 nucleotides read TGCGCCAGCAGCTTGGAGGGCAGGGGGCTACCCCATCAGCCCCAGCATTTT. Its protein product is CASSLEGRGLPHQPQHF.

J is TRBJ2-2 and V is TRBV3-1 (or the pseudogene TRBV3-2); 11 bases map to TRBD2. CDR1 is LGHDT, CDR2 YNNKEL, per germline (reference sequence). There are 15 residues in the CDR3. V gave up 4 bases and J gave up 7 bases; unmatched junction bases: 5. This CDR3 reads CASSPTSGSVGELFF. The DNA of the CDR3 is TGTGCCAGCAGCCCCACTAGCGGGAGCGTCGGGGAGCTGTTTTTT.

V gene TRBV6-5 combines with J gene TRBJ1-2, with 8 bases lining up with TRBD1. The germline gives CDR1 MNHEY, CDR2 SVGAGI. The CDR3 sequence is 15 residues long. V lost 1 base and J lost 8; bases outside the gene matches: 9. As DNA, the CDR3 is TGTGCCAGCAGTTACTGGGCAGGGGGCGACGAAGGCTACACCTTC. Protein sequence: CASSYWAGGDEGYTF.

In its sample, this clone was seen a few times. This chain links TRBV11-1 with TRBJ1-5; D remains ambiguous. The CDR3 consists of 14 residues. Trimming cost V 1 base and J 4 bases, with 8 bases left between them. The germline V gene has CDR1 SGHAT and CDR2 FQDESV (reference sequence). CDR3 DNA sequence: TGTGCCAGCAGCTTAGAGGGCGGGAATCAGCCCCAGCATTTT. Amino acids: CASSLEGGNQPQHF.

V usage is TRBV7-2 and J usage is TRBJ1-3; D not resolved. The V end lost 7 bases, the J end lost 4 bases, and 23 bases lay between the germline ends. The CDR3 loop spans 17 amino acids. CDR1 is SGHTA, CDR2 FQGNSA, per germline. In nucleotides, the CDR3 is TGTGCCAGCAATCGAGATGGGCCCAATAGACGAGGAAACACCATATATTTT. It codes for CASNRDGPNRRGNTIYF. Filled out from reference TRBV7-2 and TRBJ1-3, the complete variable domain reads GAGVSQSPSNKVTEKGKDVELRCDPISGHTALYWYRQSLGQGLEFLIYFQGNSAPDKSGLPSDRFSAERTGGSVSTLTIQRTQQEDSAVYLCASNRDGPNRRGNTIYFGEGSWLTVV.

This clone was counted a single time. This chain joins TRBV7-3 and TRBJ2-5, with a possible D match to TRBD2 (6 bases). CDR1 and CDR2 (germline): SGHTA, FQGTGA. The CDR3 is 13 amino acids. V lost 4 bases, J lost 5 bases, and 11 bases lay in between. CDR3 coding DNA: TGTGCCAGCAGCTCTAGCGTCCACGAGACCCAGTACTTC. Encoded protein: CASSSSVHETQYF.

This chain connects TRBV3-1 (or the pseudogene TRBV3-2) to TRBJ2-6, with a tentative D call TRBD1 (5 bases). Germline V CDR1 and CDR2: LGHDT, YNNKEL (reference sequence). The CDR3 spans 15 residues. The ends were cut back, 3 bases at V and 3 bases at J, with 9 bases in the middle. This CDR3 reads CASSHTGGGANVLTF. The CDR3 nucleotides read TGTGCCAGCAGCCATACAGGTGGTGGGGCCAACGTCCTGACTTTC.

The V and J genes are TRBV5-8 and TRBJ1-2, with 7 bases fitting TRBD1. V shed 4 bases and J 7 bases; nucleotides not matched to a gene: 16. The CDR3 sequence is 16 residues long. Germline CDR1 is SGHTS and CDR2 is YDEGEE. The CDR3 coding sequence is TGTGCCAGCAGCCCCGAGACACAGGGGCCCACAGGTGGCTACACCTTC. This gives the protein CASSPETQGPTGGYTF.